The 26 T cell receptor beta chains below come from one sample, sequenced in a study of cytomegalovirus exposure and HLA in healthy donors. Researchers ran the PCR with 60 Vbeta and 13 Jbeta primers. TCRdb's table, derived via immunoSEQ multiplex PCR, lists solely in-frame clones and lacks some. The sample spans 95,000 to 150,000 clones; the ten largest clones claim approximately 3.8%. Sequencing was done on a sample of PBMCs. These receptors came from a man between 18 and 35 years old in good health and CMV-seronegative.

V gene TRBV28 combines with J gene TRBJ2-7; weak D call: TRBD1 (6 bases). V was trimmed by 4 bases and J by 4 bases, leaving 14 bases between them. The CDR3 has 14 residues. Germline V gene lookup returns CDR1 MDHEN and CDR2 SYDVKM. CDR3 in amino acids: CASSSPWDTYEQYF. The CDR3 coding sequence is TGTGCCAGCAGTTCACCCTGGGACACTTACGAGCAGTACTTC.

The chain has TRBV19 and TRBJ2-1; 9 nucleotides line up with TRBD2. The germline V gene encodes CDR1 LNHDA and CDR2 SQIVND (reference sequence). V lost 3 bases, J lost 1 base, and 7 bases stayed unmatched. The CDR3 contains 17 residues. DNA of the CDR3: TGTGCCAGTAGTATGCAGCTAGCGGGGCTTTCCTACAATGAGCAGTTCTTC. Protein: CASSMQLAGLSYNEQFF.

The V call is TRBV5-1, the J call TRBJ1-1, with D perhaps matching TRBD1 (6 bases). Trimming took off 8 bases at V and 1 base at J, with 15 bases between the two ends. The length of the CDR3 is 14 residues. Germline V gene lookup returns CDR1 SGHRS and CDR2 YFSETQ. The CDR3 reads CASGLQGANTEAFF. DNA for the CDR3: TGCGCCAGTGGTTTACAGGGAGCGAACACTGAAGCTTTCTTT.

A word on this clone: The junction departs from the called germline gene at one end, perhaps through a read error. The CDR3 DNA reads as TGTACCAGCAGACCTGACAGGGGGAGGGCCAACGTCCTGACTTTC. Protein: CTSRPDRGRANVLTF. The gene calls are TRBV7-9 and TRBJ2-6, with 9 bases that match TRBD1. This CDR3 is 15 amino acids long. The germline gives CDR1 SEHNR, CDR2 FQNEAQ (reference sequence).

CDR3 coding DNA: TGTGCCAGCATCAAGGGGCAGGGCCCCCGCTCTGGAAACACCATATATTTT. Its protein is CASIKGQGPRSGNTIYF. This rearrangement joins TRBV7-6 to TRBJ1-3; maybe TRBD1 (5 bases). The length of the CDR3 is 17 residues. Germline lookup yields CDR1 SGHVS and CDR2 FNYEAQ. Trimming shortened V by 7 bases and J by 0 bases, and 19 bases separated the two germline ends.

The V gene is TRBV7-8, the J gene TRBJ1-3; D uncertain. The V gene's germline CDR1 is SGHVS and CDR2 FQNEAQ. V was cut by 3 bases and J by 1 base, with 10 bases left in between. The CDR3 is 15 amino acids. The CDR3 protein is CASSLFRGSGNTIYF. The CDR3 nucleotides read TGTGCCAGCAGCTTGTTCAGAGGGTCTGGAAACACCATATATTTT.

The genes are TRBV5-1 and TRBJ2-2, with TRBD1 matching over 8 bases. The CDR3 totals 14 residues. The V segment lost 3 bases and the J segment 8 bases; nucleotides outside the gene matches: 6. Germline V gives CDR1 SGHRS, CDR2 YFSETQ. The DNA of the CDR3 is TGCGCCAGCAGCTCAGGACAGGGTGGTGGGGAGCTGTTTTTT. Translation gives CASSSGQGGGELFF. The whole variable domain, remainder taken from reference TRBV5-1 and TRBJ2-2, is KAGVTQTPRYLIKTRGQQVTLSCSPISGHRSVSWYQQTPGQGLQFLFEYFSETQRNKGNFPGRFSGRQFSNSRSEMNVSTLELGDSALYLCASSSGQGGGELFFGEGSRLTVL.

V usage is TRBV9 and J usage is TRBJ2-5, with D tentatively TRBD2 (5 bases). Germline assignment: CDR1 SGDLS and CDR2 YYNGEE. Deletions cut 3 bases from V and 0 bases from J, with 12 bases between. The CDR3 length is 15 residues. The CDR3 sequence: CASSAGGRYQETQYF. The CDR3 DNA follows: TGTGCCAGCAGCGCCGGCGGGCGCTACCAAGAGACCCAGTACTTC.

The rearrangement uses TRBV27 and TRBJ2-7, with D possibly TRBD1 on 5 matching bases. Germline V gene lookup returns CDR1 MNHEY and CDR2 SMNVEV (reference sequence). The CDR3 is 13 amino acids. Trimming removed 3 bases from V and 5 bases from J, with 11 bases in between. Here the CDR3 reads CASSFSGFDEQYF. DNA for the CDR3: TGTGCCAGCAGTTTTTCAGGGTTCGACGAGCAGTACTTC.

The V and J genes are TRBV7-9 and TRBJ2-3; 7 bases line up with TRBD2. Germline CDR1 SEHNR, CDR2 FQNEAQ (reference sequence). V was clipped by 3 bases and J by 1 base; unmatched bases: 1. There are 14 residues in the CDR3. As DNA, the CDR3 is TGTGCCAGCAGCTTCCGGGAGGGCACAGATACGCAGTATTTT. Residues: CASSFREGTDTQYF.

The CDR3 reads CAIRGQAPFNEQFF. CDR3 DNA: TGTGCCATCCGCGGACAGGCGCCTTTTAATGAGCAGTTCTTC. This sequence joins TRBV27 and TRBJ2-1; TRBD1 agrees at 7 bases. In germline, CDR1 is MNHEY, CDR2 SMNVEV (reference sequence). The CDR3 runs to 14 residues. The trim removed 10 bases at V and 7 bases at J, leaving 13 bases unmatched.

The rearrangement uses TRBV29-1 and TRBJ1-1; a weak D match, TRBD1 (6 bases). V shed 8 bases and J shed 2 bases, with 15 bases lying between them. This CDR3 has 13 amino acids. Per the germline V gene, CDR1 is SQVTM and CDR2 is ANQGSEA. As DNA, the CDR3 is TGCAGCTCTAGTGGGGGCAGCAACACTGAAGCTTTCTTT. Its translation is CSSSGGSNTEAFF.

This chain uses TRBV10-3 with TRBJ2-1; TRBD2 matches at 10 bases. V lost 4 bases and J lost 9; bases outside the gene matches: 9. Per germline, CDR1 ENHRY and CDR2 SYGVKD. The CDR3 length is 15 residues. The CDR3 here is CAISAQSGGAVEQFF. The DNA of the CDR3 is TGTGCCATCAGTGCTCAGAGCGGGGGGGCCGTTGAGCAGTTCTTC.

This chain's CDR3 is CASSLGGGPLGEQYF. Here the CDR3 DNA reads TGTGCCAGCAGCTTAGGGGGGGGCCCATTGGGAGAGCAGTACTTC. The chain joins TRBV7-8 to TRBJ2-7; D perhaps matches TRBD2 (7 bases). The V end was cut by 1 base, the J end by 7 bases, with 17 bases between. Germline loops: CDR1 SGHVS, CDR2 FQNEAQ. The CDR3 totals 15 residues.

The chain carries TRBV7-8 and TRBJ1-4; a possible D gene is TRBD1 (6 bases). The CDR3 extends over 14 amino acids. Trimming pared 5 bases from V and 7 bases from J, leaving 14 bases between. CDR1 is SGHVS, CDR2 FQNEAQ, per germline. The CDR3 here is CASSERGGGEKLFF. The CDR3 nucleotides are TGTGCCAGCAGCGAGAGGGGGGGAGGTGAAAAACTGTTTTTT.

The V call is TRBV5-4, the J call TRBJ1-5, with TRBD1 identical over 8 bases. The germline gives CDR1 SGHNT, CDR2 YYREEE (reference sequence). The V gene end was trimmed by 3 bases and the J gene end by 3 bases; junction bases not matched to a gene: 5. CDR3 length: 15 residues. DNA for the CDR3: TGTGCCAGCAGCTCCGGGACAGGTATCAATCAGCCCCAGCATTTT. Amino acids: CASSSGTGINQPQHF.

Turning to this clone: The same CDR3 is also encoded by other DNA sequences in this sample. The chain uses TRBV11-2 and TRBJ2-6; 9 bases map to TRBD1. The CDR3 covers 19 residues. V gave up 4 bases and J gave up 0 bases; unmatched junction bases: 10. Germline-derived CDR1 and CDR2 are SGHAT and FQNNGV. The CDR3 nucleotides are TGTGCCAGCAGCTCAACGAGGGGACAGGGTCGCTCTGGGGCCAACGTCCTGACTTTC. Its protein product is CASSSTRGQGRSGANVLTF.

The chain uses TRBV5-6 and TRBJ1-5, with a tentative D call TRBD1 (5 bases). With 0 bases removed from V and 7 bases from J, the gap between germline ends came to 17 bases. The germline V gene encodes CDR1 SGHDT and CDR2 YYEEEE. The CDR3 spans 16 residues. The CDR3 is CASSLVGDSGGQPQHF. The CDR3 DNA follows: TGTGCCAGCAGCTTGGTGGGGGACTCGGGGGGACAGCCCCAGCATTTT.

Here the CDR3 DNA reads TGCGCCAGCAGGACAGGGACCGGGGAGCTGTTTTTT. Its protein product is CASRTGTGELFF. The V gene is TRBV5-1, the J gene TRBJ2-2; 7 nucleotides match TRBD1. Germline CDR1 reads SGHRS; CDR2 reads YFSETQ. This CDR3 comprises 12 residues. The junction had 0 bases not matched to a gene; V was cut back by 5 bases and J by 5 bases.

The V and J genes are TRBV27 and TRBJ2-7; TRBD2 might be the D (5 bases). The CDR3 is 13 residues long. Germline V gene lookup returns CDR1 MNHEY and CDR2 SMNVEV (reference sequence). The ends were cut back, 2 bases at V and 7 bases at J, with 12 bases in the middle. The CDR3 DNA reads TGTGCCAGCAGTTTAACCGGGAAGGGTGAGCAGTACTTC. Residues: CASSLTGKGEQYF.

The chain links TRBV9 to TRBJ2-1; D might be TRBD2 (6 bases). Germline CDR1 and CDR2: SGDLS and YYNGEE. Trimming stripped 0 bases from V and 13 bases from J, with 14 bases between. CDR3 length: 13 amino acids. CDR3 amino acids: CASSVAGGGGQFF. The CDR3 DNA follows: TGTGCCAGCAGCGTAGCTGGGGGAGGAGGTCAGTTCTTC.

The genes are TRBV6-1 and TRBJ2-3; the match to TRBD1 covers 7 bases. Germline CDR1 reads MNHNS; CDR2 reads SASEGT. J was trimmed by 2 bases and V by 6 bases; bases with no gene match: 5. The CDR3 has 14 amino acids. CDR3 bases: TGTGCCAGCAGGCTAGGGACAGTCACAGATACGCAGTATTTT. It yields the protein CASRLGTVTDTQYF.

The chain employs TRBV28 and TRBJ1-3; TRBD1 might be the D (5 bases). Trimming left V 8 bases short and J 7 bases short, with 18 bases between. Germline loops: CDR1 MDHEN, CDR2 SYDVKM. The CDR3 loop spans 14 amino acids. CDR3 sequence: CASVNGGGYNTIYF. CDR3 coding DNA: TGTGCCAGCGTTAATGGCGGGGGATACAACACCATATATTTT. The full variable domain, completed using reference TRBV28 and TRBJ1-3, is DVKVTQSSRYLVKRTGEKVFLECVQDMDHENMFWYRQDPGLGLRLIYFSYDVKMKEKGDIPEGYSVSREKKERFSLILESASTNQTSMYLCASVNGGGYNTIYFGEGSWLTVV.

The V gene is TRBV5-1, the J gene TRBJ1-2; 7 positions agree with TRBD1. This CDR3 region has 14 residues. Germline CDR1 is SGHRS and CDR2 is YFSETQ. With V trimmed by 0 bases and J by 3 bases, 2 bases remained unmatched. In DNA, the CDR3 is TGCGCCAGCAGCTTGGCTGACAGGGACTATGGCTACACCTTC. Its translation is CASSLADRDYGYTF.

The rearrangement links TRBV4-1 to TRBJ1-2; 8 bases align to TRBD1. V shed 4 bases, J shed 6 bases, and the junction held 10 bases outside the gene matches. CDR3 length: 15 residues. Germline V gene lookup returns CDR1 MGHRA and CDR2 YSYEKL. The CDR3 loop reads CASSLGQAKTNGYTF. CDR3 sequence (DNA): TGCGCCAGCAGCCTGGGACAGGCCAAAACAAATGGCTACACCTTC.

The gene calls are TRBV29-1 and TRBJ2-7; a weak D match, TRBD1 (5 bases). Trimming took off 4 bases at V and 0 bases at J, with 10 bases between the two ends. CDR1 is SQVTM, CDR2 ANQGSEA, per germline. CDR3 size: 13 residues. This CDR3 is CSVGRGLSYEQYF. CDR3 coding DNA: TGCAGCGTTGGTAGGGGTCTCTCCTACGAGCAGTACTTC.